Listed below are T cell receptor beta chains from one sample, sequenced in a study of identical twins. In TCRdb, the 5' RACE reads were re-called with MiXCR into one record per CDR3 protein. This table has 1.5 million to 2 million distinct CDR3 sequences, about 31% appearing once. Sequences were obtained from cord blood. The receptor source for this set is a newborn girl in good health. Both conserved end residues are part of each CDR3. D genes are given only for firm matches. Clone sizes are given selectively: once, few, many, or a class where the clone is expanded.

abundance	v_gene	d_gene	j_gene	CDR3nt	CDR3aa
NA	TRBV10-3	TRBD1	TRBJ2-1	TGTGCCATCAGTGATCACAACAGGGGAGAAAATGAGCAGTTCTTC	CAISDHNRGENEQFF
few	TRBV20-1	NA	TRBJ2-7	TGCAGTGCTAGGTTGACTTCCAATTACGAGCAGTACTTC	CSARLTSNYEQYF
NA	TRBV18	TRBD2	TRBJ2-6	TGTGCCAGCTCACCCTCGCTTCTAGTACTAGCGGAAACTGGGGCCAACGTCCTGACTTTC	CASSPSLLVLAETGANVLTF
few	TRBV25-1	NA	TRBJ2-1	TGTGCCATCTCCCAAACATGGAATGAGCAGTTCTTC	CAISQTWNEQFF
few	TRBV11-2	TRBD2	TRBJ2-4	TGTGCCAGCAGCTTAATCGCGGGAGGTAGAGTTCCGTACTTC	CASSLIAGGRVPYF
few	TRBV5-6	NA	TRBJ2-4	TGTGCCAGCAGCTGGGGTCCAGGGAGGGCCAAAAACATTCAGTACTTC	CASSWGPGRAKNIQYF
NA	TRBV20-1	NA	TRBJ2-7	TGCAGTGCTAGAGACTGGACTCCTACCTACGAGCAGTACTTC	CSARDWTPTYEQYF
few	TRBV9	TRBD2	TRBJ2-4	TGTGCCAGCAGCCCCCGACTAGCGGGAGCTCGAAACATTCAGTACTTC	CASSPRLAGARNIQYF
few	TRBV9	TRBD2	TRBJ2-5	TGTGCCAGCAGGCCTACTAGCGGGGCACAAGAGACCCAGTACTTC	CASRPTSGAQETQYF
few	TRBV6-6	NA	TRBJ1-4	TGTGCCAGCAGTTACAGGGCCGGGCACGAAAAACTGTTTTTT	CASSYRAGHEKLFF
few	TRBV5-4	TRBD2	TRBJ2-1	TGTGCCAGCAGAAAAACTAGCGGGAGCAATGAGCAGTTCTTC	CASRKTSGSNEQFF
NA	TRBV27	NA	TRBJ2-6	TGTGCCAGCAGTCCCTTCGGGAAGGGATCAGGGGCCAACGTCCTGACTTTC	CASSPFGKGSGANVLTF
few	TRBV5-1	TRBD1	TRBJ2-3	TGCGCCAGCAGCTTGCCTACGGGACAGGGGTCCCGCCTCACAGATACGCAGTATTTT	CASSLPTGQGSRLTDTQYF
NA	TRBV28	NA	TRBJ2-1	TGTGCCAGCCTCCGAGAGGGGGCGGGATATGAGCAGTTCTTC	CASLREGAGYEQFF
few	TRBV5-1	NA	TRBJ2-5	TGCGCCAGCAGCTTGGACGGGCGAGGTGGGACCCAGTACTTC	CASSLDGRGGTQYF
NA	TRBV27	NA	TRBJ2-4	TGTGCCAGCAGTACCGGACATAGAGCCAAAAACATTCAGTACTTC	CASSTGHRAKNIQYF
many	TRBV28	TRBD1	TRBJ2-1	TGTGCCAGCAGCCGCCCCGGGACAGGGAACAATGAGCAGTTCTTC	CASSRPGTGNNEQFF
NA	TRBV7-9	NA	TRBJ1-3	TGTGCCAGCAGCTTAGCACCACGGTACTCTGGAAACACCATATATTTT	CASSLAPRYSGNTIYF
once	TRBV20-1	NA	TRBJ2-3	TGCAGTGCTAGGGCTAGTGGGCCAGATACGCAGTATTTT	CSARASGPDTQYF
once	TRBV5-1	TRBD1	TRBJ2-7	TGCGCCAGCAGCTTCCGGTCAGGGGGCGACGAGCAGTACTTC	CASSFRSGGDEQYF
NA	TRBV9	NA	TRBJ2-7	TGTGCCAGCAGCGCCCGATGGGGGGAGAGGGCCTCCGAGCAGTACTTC	CASSARWGERASEQYF
NA	TRBV12-3/TRBV12-4	TRBD2	TRBJ2-3	TGTGCCAGCAGAAGACTAGCGGGGAGAGGAGATACGCAGTATTTT	CASRRLAGRGDTQYF
few	TRBV5-1	TRBD2	TRBJ2-1	TGCGCCAGCAGCTTGAGAGTAGCGGGGATCTCCTACAATGAGCAGTTCTTC	CASSLRVAGISYNEQFF
NA	TRBV6-5	NA	TRBJ2-5	TGTGCCAGCAGCCGACTAGAATCCCCCCTGCAGGAGACCCAGTACTTC	CASSRLESPLQETQYF